The 32 T cell receptor beta chains below come from one sample, sequenced in a study of T cells after yellow fever vaccination. One entry per CDR3 protein, called by TCRdb with MiXCR from the 5' RACE reads. Of under 550,000 distinct CDR3 sequences listed, 20% to 25% were seen once; the top ten hold about 16%. This specimen consisted of PBMCs, obtained 21 days after the first yellow fever vaccination. These receptors were collected from a man between 18 and 29 years old who received the YFV17D yellow fever vaccine.

This clonotype has a handful of counts. The CDR3 loop reads CASSPKTGQAYYGYTF. CDR3 sequence (DNA): TGTGCCAGCAGCCCGAAGACGGGACAGGCATACTATGGCTACACCTTC. This chain connects TRBV5-5 to TRBJ1-2; 8 nucleotides align to TRBD1. Germline CDR1 reads SGHKS; CDR2 reads YYEKEE (reference sequence). The CDR3 sequence is 16 residues long. With 4 bases clipped from V and 3 bases from J, the junction kept 11 bases outside the gene matches.

In its sample, this clonotype was seen a few times. The chain combines TRBV11-2 with TRBJ2-3; 7 bases fit TRBD1. CDR3 length equals 13 residues. Trimming took 3 bases from V and 3 from J; bases not matched to a gene: 0. CDR1 is SGHAT and CDR2 is FQNNGV in the germline V gene. The CDR3 DNA sequence: TGTGCCAGCAGCTTGGGACAGACAGATACGCAGTATTTT. It codes for CASSLGQTDTQYF.

Concerning this clonotype itself: This may arise from a read error, as a much more abundant clone is one base away. V usage is TRBV20-1 and J usage is TRBJ1-5; 7 bases map to TRBD1. The CDR3 has 14 residues. Germline loops: CDR1 DFQATT, CDR2 SNEGSKA (reference sequence). Trimming removed 2 bases from V and 7 bases from J; junction bases left unmatched: 8. The CDR3 here is CSARSSGTEQPQHF. In DNA, the CDR3 is TGCAGTGCTAGATCATCGGGGACAGAGCAGCCCCAGCATTTT.

The chain's CDR3 is CASSLQGGASEAFF. The CDR3 DNA sequence: TGTGCCAGCAGTTTACAGGGAGGCGCGTCTGAAGCTTTCTTT. The chain uses TRBV12-3 or TRBV12-4 and TRBJ1-1; a possible D gene is TRBD1 (5 bases). Trimming removed 2 bases at V and 6 bases at J, with 13 bases between. The length of the CDR3 is 14 residues.

This clonotype was seen ten or more times. The rearrangement joins TRBV5-1 to TRBJ1-5; 7 nucleotides align to TRBD1. The length of the CDR3 is 14 residues. The germline gives CDR1 SGHRS, CDR2 YFSETQ. Trimming took 0 bases from V and 6 from J; bases not matched to a gene: 3. The CDR3 DNA is TGCGCCAGCAGCTTGGTCGACAGGGCTCAGCCCCAGCATTTT. The encoded protein is CASSLVDRAQPQHF.

The chain has TRBV12-3 or TRBV12-4 and TRBJ2-7, with unresolved D. Trimming pared 0 bases from V and 0 bases from J, leaving 15 bases between. The CDR3 has 17 residues. CDR3 sequence: CASSLASLLRPSYEQYF. The CDR3, as DNA: TGTGCCAGCAGTTTAGCTTCTCTCCTGAGGCCCTCCTACGAGCAGTACTTC.

This clonotype was seen a few times. This chain connects TRBV5-6 to TRBJ2-7; tentatively, D is TRBD1 (5 bases). V lost 0 bases and J lost 8, with 6 bases in between. CDR1 SGHDT and CDR2 YYEEEE come from the germline V gene. The CDR3 has 11 residues. This chain's CDR3 is CASSLAGKQYF. In DNA form, the CDR3 reads TGTGCCAGCAGCTTGGCAGGGAAGCAGTACTTC.

A few counts support this clonotype. The V and J genes are TRBV2 and TRBJ1-5, with D uncertain. The CDR3 covers 12 residues. Trimming cost V 6 bases and J 7 bases, with 10 bases left between them. CDR1 SNHLY and CDR2 FYNNEI come from the germline V gene. CDR3 bases: TGTGCCAGCAGCTACAGCCTCCAGCCCCAGCATTTT. Its translation is CASSYSLQPQHF. Complete variable domain (other parts from reference TRBV2 and TRBJ1-5): EPEVTQTPSHQVTQMGQEVILRCVPISNHLYFYWYRQILGQKVEFLVSFYNNEISEKSEIFDDQFSVERPDGSNFTLKIRSTKLEDSAMYFCASSYSLQPQHFGDGTRLSIL.

This chain joins TRBV4-3 and TRBJ2-3; 10 bases are a match to TRBD2. V gave up 3 bases and J gave up 0 bases; unmatched junction bases: 15. Germline V lookup: CDR1 LGHNA, CDR2 YSLEER. The CDR3 runs 20 residues. In nucleotides, the CDR3 is TGCGCCAGCAGCCACCTCCCTCGGGGTAGCGGGGGGAGTAGCACAGATACGCAGTATTTT. This sequence encodes CASSHLPRGSGGSSTDTQYF.

DNA of the CDR3: TGCGCCAGCAGCTTGGACTGGTCCAATGAGCAGTTCTTC. Its translation is CASSLDWSNEQFF. The genes are TRBV5-1 and TRBJ2-1; no clear D. The V gene lost 0 bases and the J gene lost 6 bases, with 7 bases spanning the gap. Germline V CDR1 and CDR2: SGHRS, YFSETQ. There are 13 residues in the CDR3.

The rearrangement links TRBV14 to TRBJ2-3; D call uncertain. Trimming pared 2 bases from V and 0 bases from J, leaving 3 bases between. CDR3 length: 13 amino acids. Germline assignment: CDR1 SGHDN and CDR2 FVKESK. CDR3 in amino acids: CASSQYSTDTQYF. CDR3 coding DNA: TGTGCCAGCAGCCAATACAGCACAGATACGCAGTATTTT.

The table lists this clonotype with a count of one. V and J are TRBV5-1 and TRBJ2-5; perhaps TRBD1 as D (6 bases). The CDR3 runs 13 residues. Germline V CDR1 and CDR2: SGHRS, YFSETQ. The ends were cut back, 2 bases at V and 5 bases at J, with 10 bases in the middle. The CDR3 DNA is TGCGCCAGCAGCTTCAAGGGGGATGAGACCCAGTACTTC. Encoded protein: CASSFKGDETQYF.

V usage is TRBV5-1 and J usage is TRBJ1-4; tentative D call: TRBD1 (5 bases). V was trimmed by 0 bases and J by 6 bases, leaving 9 bases between them. Germline V lookup: CDR1 SGHRS, CDR2 YFSETQ. This CDR3 has 14 amino acids. The CDR3: CASSLVGVDEKLFF. As DNA, the CDR3 is TGCGCCAGCAGCTTGGTAGGGGTTGATGAAAAACTGTTTTTT.

This rearrangement joins TRBV6-5 to TRBJ2-1; TRBD2 aligns across 13 bases. V lost 4 bases, J lost 10 bases, and 10 bases stayed unmatched. Germline CDR1 reads MNHEY; CDR2 reads SVGAGI. CDR3 length: 16 residues. CDR3 in DNA: TGTGCCAGCAGTTCTCGATGGACTAGCGGGGGAGAGGAGCAGTTCTTC. Translating gives CASSSRWTSGGEEQFF.

The table lists this clonotype with a few counts. The chain is built from TRBV9 and TRBJ2-7; 7 bases line up with TRBD2. This CDR3 spans 13 amino acids. Germline CDR1 reads SGDLS; CDR2 reads YYNGEE. Trimming cost V 2 bases and J 7 bases; bases outside gene matches: 6. The CDR3 DNA sequence: TGTGCCAGCAGCGTCCAGCGGGGAGGTGAGCAGTACTTC. Translating it yields CASSVQRGGEQYF.

The chain uses TRBV7-9 and TRBJ2-5, with TRBD2 matching 10 bases. CDR3 length equals 14 residues. Germline CDR1 SEHNR, CDR2 FQNEAQ (reference sequence). Trimming cost V 1 base and J 5 bases; bases outside gene matches: 1. CDR3 sequence (DNA): TGTGCCAGCAGCTTAGTGGGACTAGCGGAGACCCAGTACTTC. Protein sequence: CASSLVGLAETQYF.

This clonotype appeared many times. The chain employs TRBV28 and TRBJ1-3; D remains unclear. V was trimmed by 6 bases and J by 0 bases, leaving 9 bases between them. CDR3 size: 14 residues. Germline V lookup: CDR1 MDHEN, CDR2 SYDVKM. CDR3 in DNA: TGTGCCAGCAGGACGTCCTCCTCTGGAAACACCATATATTTT. It yields the protein CASRTSSSGNTIYF.

The rearrangement joins TRBV10-1 to TRBJ2-7; D assignment may be TRBD1 or TRBD2 (5 bases each). Germline V lookup: CDR1 WNHNN, CDR2 SYGVQD (reference sequence). V lost 4 bases and J 6 bases, leaving 16 bases between the germline ends. CDR3 length equals 14 residues. The CDR3 spells CASSVGTGVREQYF. In DNA, the CDR3 is TGCGCCAGCAGTGTTGGGACCGGGGTCCGCGAGCAGTACTTC.

This clonotype has a handful of counts. This sequence joins TRBV6-1 and TRBJ2-7; no clear D. Trimming stripped 4 bases from V and 1 base from J, with 8 bases between. Per germline, CDR1 MNHNS and CDR2 SASEGT. The CDR3 contains 13 residues. Here the CDR3 DNA reads TGTGCCAGCAGTGTAAAGGCATCCTACGAGCAGTACTTC. Its translation: CASSVKASYEQYF.

At least ten counts were recorded for this clonotype. The V gene is TRBV18, the J gene TRBJ1-1; 8 bases match TRBD1. CDR1 KGHSH and CDR2 LQKENI come from the germline V gene. The CDR3 is 16 residues long. V dropped 3 bases and J dropped 1; count of bases not matched to a gene: 7. DNA for the CDR3: TGTGCCAGCTCACCCAAATGGACAGGGAAGAACACTGAAGCTTTCTTT. Its protein is CASSPKWTGKNTEAFF.

With regard to this clonotype: At one end, the junction sequence differs from germline, possibly due to a read error. V usage is TRBV4-1 and J usage is TRBJ1-5; 7 bases are shared with TRBD1. Germline assignment: CDR1 MGHRA and CDR2 YSYEKL. This CDR3 is 16 amino acids long. CDR3 DNA: TGCACCAGCAGCCAACTTGGGACAGTTGGAAATCAGCCCCAGCATTTT. Its translation: CTSSQLGTVGNQPQHF.

This clonotype showed up just a few times. The chain combines TRBV15 with TRBJ2-5, with 7 bases that match TRBD1. The V gene's germline CDR1 is LNHNV and CDR2 YYDKDF (reference sequence). J lost 5 bases, V lost 6 bases, and 6 bases had no gene match. The CDR3 extends over 13 amino acids. The CDR3 loop is CATRDRRSETQYF. The CDR3 DNA reads as TGTGCCACCAGGGACAGGCGGAGTGAGACCCAGTACTTC.

The chain is built from TRBV10-3 and TRBJ2-3, with unresolved D. Looked up from germline, CDR1 is ENHRY and CDR2 is SYGVKD. The CDR3 has 13 amino acids. Deletions cut 4 bases from V and 5 bases from J, with 10 bases between. The DNA for the CDR3 is TGTGCCATCAGTGTCAGCAGTAGAGATACGCAGTATTTT. It specifies CAISVSSRDTQYF.

This chain connects TRBV7-2 to TRBJ2-7; maybe TRBD2 (6 bases). Deletions cut 5 bases from V and 3 bases from J, with 11 bases between. The CDR3 spans 13 residues. Germline V gives CDR1 SGHTA, CDR2 FQGNSA. In DNA form, the CDR3 reads TGTGCCAGCAGCCTAGGACTACACTACGAGCAGTACGTC. Translating gives CASSLGLHYEQYV.

This clonotype was counted only a few times. The CDR3 DNA reads TGTGCCAGCAGCCAAACTAGGTGGGCCAATGAGCAGTTCTTC. The encoded protein is CASSQTRWANEQFF. The chain joins TRBV3-1 to TRBJ2-1, with D possibly being TRBD2 (5 bases). The germline V gene has CDR1 LGHDT and CDR2 YNNKEL (reference sequence). V was trimmed by 2 bases and J by 6 bases, leaving 11 bases between them. This CDR3 has 14 residues.

The CDR3 sequence is CASTTGAYSNQPQHF. For the CDR3, the DNA is TGCGCCAGCACCACTGGGGCCTATAGCAATCAGCCCCAGCATTTT. This chain uses TRBV5-1 with TRBJ1-5; weak D call: TRBD1 (5 bases). CDR1 SGHRS and CDR2 YFSETQ come from the germline V gene. The CDR3 contains 15 residues. V was cut by 6 bases and J by 0 bases, with 13 bases left in between.

This clonotype was detected only a few times. J is TRBJ1-3 and V is TRBV29-1, with D perhaps matching TRBD1 (5 bases). Germline CDR1 SQVTM, CDR2 ANQGSEA. V lost 2 bases and J lost 0, with 8 bases in between. This CDR3 has 14 amino acids. CDR3 DNA: TGCAGCGTTGAACGACAGATCTCTGGAAACACCATATATTTT. It is translated as CSVERQISGNTIYF.

The rearrangement links TRBV18 to TRBJ2-5, with D perhaps given as TRBD1 or TRBD2 (6 bases each). The germline V gene has CDR1 KGHSH and CDR2 LQKENI. Deletions cut 1 base from V and 3 bases from J, with 12 bases between. This CDR3 comprises 15 residues. The CDR3 loop is CASSPRRGDKETQYF. In nucleotides, the CDR3 is TGTGCCAGCTCACCACGAAGGGGGGACAAAGAGACCCAGTACTTC.

This rearrangement joins TRBV10-3 to TRBJ2-5, with D unresolved. Deletions cut 7 bases from V and 1 base from J, with 10 bases between. CDR1 is ENHRY and CDR2 is SYGVKD in the germline V gene. This CDR3 contains 13 residues. Here the CDR3 reads CAIKLEPQETQYF. The CDR3 coding sequence is TGTGCCATCAAGCTAGAACCCCAAGAGACCCAGTACTTC.

The chain uses TRBV29-1 and TRBJ2-3, with 8 bases aligning to TRBD1. The V gene's germline CDR1 is SQVTM and CDR2 ANQGSEA. The V and J ends lost 2 bases and 5 bases, in that order; junction bases with no gene match: 6. This CDR3 contains 14 residues. The CDR3 DNA reads TGCAGCGTTGAACGAACAGGGGGAGGAGATACGCAGTATTTT. As protein: CSVERTGGGDTQYF.

V and J are TRBV15 and TRBJ2-5; D unclear. There are 13 residues in the CDR3. Trimming stripped 2 bases from V and 4 bases from J, with 8 bases between. The germline V gene encodes CDR1 LNHNV and CDR2 YYDKDF (reference sequence). The CDR3 DNA is TGTGCCACCAGCAGATACATCGGAGAGACCCAGTACTTC. This sequence encodes CATSRYIGETQYF.

CDR3 sequence reads: CASSLLRADEKLFF. The DNA for the CDR3 is TGCGCCAGCAGCTTGTTGAGGGCCGACGAAAAACTGTTTTTT. This chain uses TRBV5-1 with TRBJ1-4; D gene ambiguous. Trimming shortened V by 1 base and J by 8 bases, and 12 bases separated the two germline ends. The length of the CDR3 is 14 residues. CDR1 is SGHRS and CDR2 is YFSETQ in the germline V gene.